This TCR beta chain was captured in a study of shared clonotypes between healthy human individuals. Trimming took 3 bases from V and 4 from J, leaving 6 bases between them. The CDR3 sequence is 13 residues long. Germline V gene data show CDR1 as MDHEN and CDR2 as SYDVKM. Comments on this clone: Other DNA sequences within the sample encode an identical CDR3.

The table came from immunoSEQ multiplex PCR; TCRdb's copy has only in-frame clones and leaves some out. The sample includes 1,500,000 or so clones, roughly 96% seen only once; the top ten take 0.95% to 1.5%. The origin of this receptor is a man aged 25-45 years in good health. V gene TRBV28 combines with J gene TRBJ2-2, with no clear D. Sequencing was done on a sample of naive CD4+ T cells sorted from blood. Subset given: CD45RA+ positively selected. In nucleotides, the CDR3 is TGTGCCAGCAGTTTTCCGGGCACCGGGGAGCTGTTTTTT. Amino acid sequence: CASSFPGTGELFF. Based on the CDR3 plus reference TRBV28 and TRBJ2-2, the full variable domain is DVKVTQSSRYLVKRTGEKVFLECVQDMDHENMFWYRQDPGLGLRLIYFSYDVKMKEKGDIPEGYSVSREKKERFSLILESASTNQTSMYLCASSFPGTGELFFGEGSRLTVL.